This T cell receptor beta chain was identified during a study of T-cell memory formation after mild COVID-19. Findings and limits, study-wide: Pre-infection memory contained some responding clones, which suggested that cross-reactive memory had joined. Later expanders leaned CD4+, whereas clones that contracted between day 15 and 85 were balanced CD4/CD8. Chiefly within CM and EM were the contracting CD4+ clones; CD8+ ones were within EMRA.

Germline CDR1 LNHDA, CDR2 SQIVND (reference sequence). CDR3 length: 13 residues. The V gene end was trimmed by 4 bases and the J gene end by 8 bases; junction bases not matched to a gene: 4. TCRdb fed the 5' RACE reads into MiXCR, producing one record per CDR3 protein. This sample has tens of thousands of distinct CDR3 sequences; roughly 9% occur once, and the top ten carry around 11%. This clonotype was recorded at least ten times. Its antigen remains unidentified. Material: PBMCs or a T cell subset sorted from them (not recorded which). The clonotype was recovered from an adult woman who had mild COVID-19 (a few samples of this study predate the infection). Cell type and time point are not known. The J gene is TRBJ2-1, the V gene TRBV19; TRBD2 agrees at 8 bases. The CDR3 loop reads CASSRGLVDEQFF. The DNA for the CDR3 is TGTGCCAGTAGTAGGGGACTAGTCGATGAGCAGTTCTTC. The complete variable domain, with remaining parts taken from reference TRBV19 and TRBJ2-1, reads DGGITQSPKYLFRKEGQNVTLSCEQNLNHDAMYWYRQDPGQGLRLIYYSQIVNDFQKGDIAEGYSVSREKKESFPLTVTSAQKNPTAFYLCASSRGLVDEQFFGPGTRLTVL.